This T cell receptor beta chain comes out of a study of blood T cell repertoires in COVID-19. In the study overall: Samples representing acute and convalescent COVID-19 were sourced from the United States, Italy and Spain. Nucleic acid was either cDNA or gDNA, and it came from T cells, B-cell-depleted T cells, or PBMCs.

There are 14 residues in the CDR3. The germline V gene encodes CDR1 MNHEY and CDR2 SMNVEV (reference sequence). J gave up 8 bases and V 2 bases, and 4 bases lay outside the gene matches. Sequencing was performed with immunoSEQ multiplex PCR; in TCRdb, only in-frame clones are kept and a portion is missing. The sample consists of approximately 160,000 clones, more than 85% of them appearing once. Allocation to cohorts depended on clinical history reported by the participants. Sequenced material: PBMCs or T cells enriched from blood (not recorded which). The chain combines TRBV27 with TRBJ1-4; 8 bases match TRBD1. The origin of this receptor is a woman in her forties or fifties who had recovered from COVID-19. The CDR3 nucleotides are TGTGCCAGCAGTTTACAGGGGGCGGGAGAAAAACTGTTTTTT. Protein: CASSLQGAGEKLFF.